Listed below are T cell receptor beta chains from one sample, sequenced in a study of blood T cells in healthy people across ages. TCRdb called the 5' RACE reads again in MiXCR, with one record for every CDR3 protein. The sample yields fewer than 800,000 distinct CDR3 sequences, around 20% seen once. The sample taken for sequencing was blood. These receptors were collected from a man between 65 and 80 years old in good health. Each CDR3 is given with its conserved first and last residue. D genes are given only for firm matches. Part of the rows lack a size; the others show once, few, many or a class for expanded clones.

TRBJ2-1 | few | TRBD2 | TRBV2 | CASSETSGNYNEQFF | TGTGCCAGCAGTGAGACTAGCGGGAACTACAATGAGCAGTTCTTC
TRBJ2-7 | - | - | TRBV9 | CASSVGDTYEQYF | TGTGCCAGCAGCGTCGGGGACACCTACGAGCAGTACTTC
TRBJ2-3 | few | - | TRBV27 | CANSPSPSTDTQYF | TGTGCCAACAGTCCCTCTCCTAGCACAGATACGCAGTATTTT
TRBJ2-1 | - | TRBD2 | TRBV7-9 | CASSPSGITTEQFF | TGTGCCAGCAGCCCTAGCGGGATTACAACTGAGCAGTTCTTC
TRBJ2-1 | few | TRBD2 | TRBV18 | CASSPLAGEDNEQFF | TGTGCCAGCTCACCACTGGCGGGAGAAGATAATGAGCAGTTCTTC
TRBJ2-5 | - | TRBD2 | TRBV6-5 | CASRRLAGFQETQYF | TGTGCCAGCAGAAGACTAGCGGGCTTCCAAGAGACCCAGTACTTC
TRBJ1-6 | few | - | TRBV30 | CAWSEGGSPLHF | TGTGCCTGGAGTGAGGGGGGATCACCCCTCCACTTT
TRBJ2-2 | few | TRBD2 | TRBV6-2/TRBV6-3 | CASSKPGLAGSGELFF | TGTGCCAGCAGTAAACCGGGACTAGCGGGATCCGGGGAGCTGTTTTTT
TRBJ2-5 | - | TRBD2 | TRBV7-9 | CAGGLAGGETQYF | TGTGCCGGGGGACTAGCGGGAGGTGAGACCCAGTACTTC
TRBJ2-2 | - | TRBD2 | TRBV12-3/TRBV12-4 | CASSLRFGGANTGELFF | TGTGCCAGCAGTTTGCGATTCGGGGGGGCGAACACCGGGGAGCTGTTTTTT
TRBJ1-1 | - | - | TRBV29-1 | CSVLGNTEAFF | TGCAGCGTTTTAGGGAACACTGAAGCTTTCTTT
TRBJ2-7 | few | - | TRBV6-2/TRBV6-3 | CANPDWGPYYEQYF | TGTGCCAATCCAGACTGGGGTCCATACTACGAGCAGTACTTC
TRBJ2-7 | - | TRBD1 | TRBV29-1 | CSVVETGRSYEQYF | TGCAGCGTTGTCGAGACAGGGCGTTCCTACGAGCAGTACTTC
TRBJ2-1 | few | TRBD2 | TRBV5-1 | CASSLVSSGTNEQFF | TGCGCCAGCAGCTTGGTTTCTAGCGGCACCAATGAGCAGTTCTTC
TRBJ1-5 | - | TRBD1 | TRBV12-3/TRBV12-4 | CACSFSGQGAAQPQHF | TGTGCCTGCAGTTTTTCGGGACAGGGGGCAGCTCAGCCCCAGCATTTT
TRBJ2-1 | few | TRBD1 | TRBV20-1 | CSATTGGNEQFF | TGCAGTGCTACTACAGGGGGCAATGAGCAGTTCTTC
TRBJ1-1 | - | - | TRBV6-1 | CASQMAVVNTEAFF | TGTGCCAGTCAAATGGCAGTGGTCAACACTGAAGCTTTCTTT
TRBJ1-1 | - | - | TRBV3-1 | CASSQAGVSTEAFF | TGTGCCAGCAGCCAAGCAGGGGTCAGCACTGAAGCTTTCTTT
TRBJ2-4 | - | - | TRBV5-1 | CASSLMIGSEIQYF | TGCGCCAGCAGCTTGATGATCGGAAGCGAAATTCAGTACTTC
TRBJ2-2 | - | - | TRBV12-3/TRBV12-4 | CASSLQVYTGELFF | TGTGCCAGCAGTTTACAGGTTTACACCGGGGAGCTGTTTTTT
TRBJ2-3 | - | - | TRBV6-4 | CASSKGGEADTQYF | TGTGCCAGCAGCAAAGGGGGTGAGGCAGATACGCAGTATTTT
TRBJ2-7 | - | TRBD1 | TRBV7-9 | CASSFGQGAVYEQYF | TGTGCCAGCAGCTTTGGACAGGGGGCAGTGTACGAGCAGTACTTC
TRBJ2-7 | - | - | TRBV25-1 | CASSGSYYEQYF | TGTGCCAGCAGTGGGTCCTACTACGAGCAGTACTTC
TRBJ2-3 | - | TRBD2 | TRBV30 | CAWSVLAGNTDTRYF | TGTGCCTGGAGTGTACTAGCGGGAAACACAGATACGCGGTATTTT
TRBJ2-1 | - | - | TRBV20-1 | CSARDPRLSSYNEQFF | TGCAGTGCTAGAGACCCGCGGCTAAGCTCCTACAATGAGCAGTTCTTC
TRBJ2-2 | - | TRBD2 | TRBV20-1 | CSARVGTSGSSNTGELFF | TGCAGTGCTAGAGTAGGGACTAGCGGGAGCTCGAACACCGGGGAGCTGTTTTTT
TRBJ2-5 | many | - | TRBV20-1 | CSADLGSGGRETQYF | TGCAGTGCGGATCTCGGGAGTGGGGGAAGAGAGACCCAGTACTTC
TRBJ2-3 | - | TRBD2 | TRBV7-9 | CASSKGLAGADTQYF | TGTGCCAGCAGCAAGGGACTAGCGGGAGCGGATACGCAGTATTTT
TRBJ2-7 | few | TRBD2 | TRBV4-2 | CASSQDGDLAGAVQYF | TGTGCCAGCAGCCAAGATGGGGACCTAGCGGGAGCCGTGCAGTACTTC
TRBJ2-2 | - | - | TRBV20-1 | CSAHLRNTGELFF | TGCAGTGCCCATCTCAGAAACACCGGGGAGCTGTTTTTT
TRBJ2-5 | - | TRBD1 | TRBV10-3 | CAIGTAVKETQYF | TGTGCCATCGGGACAGCTGTAAAAGAGACCCAGTACTTC
TRBJ2-1 | few | - | TRBV29-1 | CSVEGHGGRYNEQFF | TGCAGCGTTGAAGGTCACGGGGGAAGGTACAATGAGCAGTTCTTC
TRBJ1-4 | - | - | TRBV7-2 | CASSLGPSRNEKLFF | TGTGCCAGCAGCTTAGGGCCCAGCCGTAATGAAAAACTGTTTTTT
TRBJ2-5 | - | - | TRBV4-1 | CASGQANQAAAQETQCF | TGCGCCAGCGGCCAGGCCAATCAGGCGGCAGCCCAAGAGACCCAGTGCTTC
TRBJ2-7 | - | TRBD1 | TRBV5-5 | CASSLVAGTGVEQYF | TGTGCCAGCAGCTTGGTGGCCGGGACAGGGGTCGAGCAGTACTTC
TRBJ2-6 | - | - | TRBV3-1 | CASSQQLLWANVLTF | TGTGCCAGCAGCCAACAACTGCTCTGGGCCAACGTCCTGACTTTC
TRBJ2-5 | - | - | TRBV6-1 | CASIRSGETQYF | TGTGCCAGCATCCGTTCGGGGGAGACCCAGTACTTC
TRBJ1-2 | few | - | TRBV3-1 | CASSQGSDNYGYTF | TGTGCCAGCAGCCAAGGATCAGATAACTATGGCTACACCTTC
TRBJ2-4 | - | TRBD1 | TRBV6-5 | CATVQGQKNIQYF | TGTGCCACCGTCCAGGGACAGAAAAACATTCAGTACTTC
TRBJ2-3 | few | - | TRBV21-1 | CASSSPLAGTSTDTQYF | TGTGCCAGCAGCAGCCCTTTAGCGGGAACTAGCACAGATACGCAGTATTTT
TRBJ2-5 | many | - | TRBV18 | CASSPRPGDPQSETQYF | TGTGCCAGCTCACCACGTCCCGGGGACCCCCAGTCGGAGACCCAGTACTTC
TRBJ2-1 | few | - | TRBV27 | CATRGGNSYNEQFF | TGTGCCACGCGCGGCGGTAACTCCTACAATGAGCAGTTCTTC
TRBJ2-5 | few | - | TRBV6-5 | CASSYGWRGIRQETQHF | TGTGCCAGCAGTTACGGTTGGAGAGGAATAAGACAAGAGACCCAGCACTTC
TRBJ2-3 | few | - | TRBV4-3 | CASSQDGTGTDTQYF | TGCGCCAGCAGTCAAGACGGGACTGGCACAGATACGCAGTATTTT
TRBJ2-1 | - | - | TRBV15 | CATSRAPTSGTTYNEQFF | TGTGCCACCAGCAGAGCGCCTACCTCCGGGACAACTTACAATGAGCAGTTCTTC
TRBJ2-1 | - | TRBD2 | TRBV5-1 | CASSLGPSGSYEQFF | TGCGCCAGCAGCTTGGGGCCTAGCGGGAGCTATGAGCAGTTCTTC
TRBJ2-1 | few | TRBD2 | TRBV20-1 | CRARRPSGRDDEQFF | TGCAGAGCTAGACGGCCTAGCGGGAGGGACGATGAGCAGTTCTTC
TRBJ2-5 | - | TRBD1 | TRBV12-5 | CASGLQDRGSETQYF | TGTGCTAGTGGTTTACAGGACAGGGGATCAGAGACCCAGTACTTC
TRBJ2-2 | - | - | TRBV9 | CASSVDGRGTPNTGELFF | TGTGCCAGCAGCGTAGACGGACGTGGCACGCCGAACACCGGGGAGCTGTTTTTT
TRBJ2-5 | - | TRBD2 | TRBV6-1 | CASSALAGGQGETQYF | TGTGCCAGCAGTGCACTAGCGGGAGGGCAGGGTGAGACCCAGTACTTC